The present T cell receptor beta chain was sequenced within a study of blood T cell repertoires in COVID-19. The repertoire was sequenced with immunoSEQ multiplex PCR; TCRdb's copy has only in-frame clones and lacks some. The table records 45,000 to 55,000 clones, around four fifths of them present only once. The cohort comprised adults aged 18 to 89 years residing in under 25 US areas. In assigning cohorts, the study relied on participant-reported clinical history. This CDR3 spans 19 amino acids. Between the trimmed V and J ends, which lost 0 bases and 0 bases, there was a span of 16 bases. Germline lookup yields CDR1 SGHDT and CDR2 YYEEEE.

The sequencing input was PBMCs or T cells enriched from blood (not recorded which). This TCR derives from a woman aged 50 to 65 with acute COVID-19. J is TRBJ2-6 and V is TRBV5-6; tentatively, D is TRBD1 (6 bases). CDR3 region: CASSLDSMGALSGANVLTF. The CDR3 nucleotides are TGTGCCAGCAGCTTGGACTCGATGGGGGCTCTCTCTGGGGCCAACGTCCTGACTTTC.